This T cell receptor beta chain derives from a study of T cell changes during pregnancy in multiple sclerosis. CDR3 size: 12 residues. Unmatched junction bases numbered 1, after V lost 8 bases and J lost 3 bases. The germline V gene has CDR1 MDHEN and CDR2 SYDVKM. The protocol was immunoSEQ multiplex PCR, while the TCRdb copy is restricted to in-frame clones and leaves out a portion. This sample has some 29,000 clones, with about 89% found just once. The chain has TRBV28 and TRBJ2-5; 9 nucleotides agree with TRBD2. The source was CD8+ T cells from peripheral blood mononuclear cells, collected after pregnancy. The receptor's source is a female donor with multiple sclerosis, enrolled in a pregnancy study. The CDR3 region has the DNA TGTGCCAGCCGCGGGGGGGAAGAGACCCAGTACTTC. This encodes CASRGGEETQYF. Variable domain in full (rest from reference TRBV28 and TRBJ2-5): DVKVTQSSRYLVKRTGEKVFLECVQDMDHENMFWYRQDPGLGLRLIYFSYDVKMKEKGDIPEGYSVSREKKERFSLILESASTNQTSMYLCASRGGEETQYFGPGTRLLVL.